These T cell receptor beta chains were read from a single sample in a study of metastatic and nonmetastatic thyroid tumors. MiXCR was used by TCRdb to re-call the PCR reads. The repertoire holds about 21,000 clones, with 10% to 15% as singletons. The sample taken for sequencing was blood. The receptors derive from a female donor with papillary thyroid cancer or a benign thyroid nodule (not recorded which). Some clones in this sample may be carry-over from other donors' samples. CDR3s include the opening cysteine and the closing phenylalanine or tryptophan. The D gene is left open where the match is weak. Clone size, where shown, is once, few, many, or a class for clones that have expanded.

size	V	J	D	CDR3	DNA
many	TRBV7-3	TRBJ2-3	TRBD1	CASSSTGGSVDTQYF	TGTGCCAGCAGTTCCACAGGGGGCTCGGTAGATACGCAGTATTTT
many	TRBV5-4	TRBJ2-2	.	CAWVGGGRGTGELFF	TGTGCCTGGGTCGGCGGGGGCCGTGGCACCGGGGAGCTGTTTTTT
many	TRBV5-1	TRBJ2-1	.	CASSLELGSGNEQFF	TGCGCCAGCAGCTTGGAATTAGGGTCAGGAAATGAGCAGTTCTTC
few	TRBV6-2/TRBV6-3	TRBJ2-7	TRBD1	CVSSYRGRVYEQYF	TGTGTCAGCAGTTACAGGGGGAGAGTTTACGAGCAGTACTTC
many	TRBV5-1	TRBJ1-2	.	CASSLEGNYGYTF	TGCGCCAGCAGCTTGGAGGGTAACTATGGCTACACCTTC
many	TRBV7-2	TRBJ2-7	.	CASSLDGTGSYEQYF	TGTGCCAGCAGCTTAGATGGGACGGGCTCCTACGAGCAGTACTTC
medium-sized	TRBV7-2	TRBJ1-3	.	CASSLYGNTIYF	TGTGCCAGCAGCTTATATGGAAACACCATATATTTT
many	TRBV20-1	TRBJ2-1	.	CSASLQNFNEQFF	TGCAGTGCTAGTTTGCAGAACTTCAATGAGCAGTTCTTC
many	TRBV6-1	TRBJ1-2	.	CASSEGFSYTF	TGTGCCAGCAGTGAGGGGTTCAGCTACACCTTC
medium-sized	TRBV6-1	TRBJ1-6	TRBD1	CASSGMDRATNSPLHF	TGTGCCAGCAGTGGAATGGACAGGGCTACTAATTCACCCCTCCACTTT
many	TRBV19	TRBJ1-4	TRBD1	CASSGNRGANEKLFF	TGTGCCAGTAGTGGAAACAGGGGAGCTAATGAAAAACTGTTTTTT
.	TRBV11-2	TRBJ1-1	.	CASSLGGLLVLEGEAFF	TGTGCCAGCAGCCTAGGAGGTCTCTTGGTCCTAGAGGGTGAAGCTTTCTTT
many	TRBV19	TRBJ1-1	.	CASGRGMNTEAFF	TGTGCCAGTGGTAGGGGGATGAACACTGAAGCTTTCTTT
.	TRBV12-3/TRBV12-4	TRBJ1-5	TRBD1	CASRLDRGRPQHF	TGTGCCAGCAGGCTGGACAGGGGTCGGCCCCAGCATTTT
many	TRBV19	TRBJ2-2	.	CASSTDTGLTGELFF	TGCGCCAGTAGTACGGACACCGGGCTAACCGGGGAGCTGTTTTTT
many	TRBV27	TRBJ2-3	TRBD2	CASSLAGGPYTQYF	TGTGCCAGCAGTTTAGCGGGGGGGCCGTATACGCAGTATTTT
many	TRBV28	TRBJ2-7	TRBD1	CASSFPQGGQGYEQYF	TGTGCCAGCAGTTTCCCCCAGGGGGGACAGGGTTACGAGCAGTACTTC
few	TRBV28	TRBJ2-2	.	CASSPSSASGELFF	TGTGCCAGCAGTCCCAGCTCCGCATCCGGGGAGCTGTTTTTT
many	TRBV7-2	TRBJ1-2	.	CASSLADNYGYTF	TGTGCCAGCAGCTTAGCTGATAACTATGGCTACACCTTC
many	TRBV11-2	TRBJ1-2	.	CASSSTPTGQETF	TGTGCCAGCAGCTCGACTCCGACAGGTCAGGAAACCTTC
many	TRBV5-4	TRBJ2-3	.	CASSLPGSLAVPSTDTQYF	TGTGCCAGCAGCTTGCCAGGAAGCCTAGCCGTTCCTAGCACAGATACGCAGTATTTT
medium-sized	TRBV28	TRBJ2-6	.	CASSLFGAGANVLTF	TGTGCCAGCAGTTTATTCGGGGCTGGGGCCAACGTCCTGACTTTC
.	TRBV6-1	TRBJ2-3	.	CASSEWGGGTDTQYF	TGTGCCAGCAGTGAATGGGGCGGGGGCACAGATACGCAGTATTTT
.	TRBV6-2/TRBV6-3	TRBJ1-2	TRBD1	CASSYSETGTYGYTF	TGTGCCAGCAGTTACAGCGAGACAGGGACCTATGGCTACACCTTC
many	TRBV5-1	TRBJ1-6	.	CASSLRSSYNSPLHF	TGCGCCAGCAGCTTGAGGAGCTCCTATAATTCACCCCTCCACTTT
.	TRBV4-1	TRBJ2-7	.	CASSHSARGGSYEQYF	TGCGCCAGCAGCCACTCAGCGAGGGGGGGCTCCTACGAGCAGTACTTC
many	TRBV19	TRBJ1-2	.	CASSTVAGGRSFRYGYTF	TGTGCCAGTAGTACCGTGGCCGGGGGCCGCAGTTTCCGCTATGGCTACACCTTC
many	TRBV6-1	TRBJ1-5	.	CAITGGGGTQPQHF	TGTGCCATCACGGGTGGGGGGGGGACTCAGCCCCAGCATTTT
medium-sized	TRBV6-6	TRBJ2-1	.	CASSYRGGYNEQFF	TGTGCCAGCAGTTACAGGGGAGGATACAATGAGCAGTTCTTC
many	TRBV2	TRBJ2-1	TRBD2	CASSGTSGRAGQFF	TGTGCCAGCAGTGGGACTAGCGGGAGGGCCGGGCAGTTCTTC
many	TRBV19	TRBJ2-5	.	CASSTRAAQYF	TGTGCCAGTAGTACGCGCGCCGCCCAGTACTTC
many	TRBV18	TRBJ1-1	.	CASSPSRENTEAFF	TGTGCCAGCTCACCATCCAGAGAGAACACTGAAGCTTTCTTT
.	TRBV29-1	TRBJ2-7	TRBD2	CSAGLAAYEQYF	TGCAGCGCCGGACTAGCTGCCTACGAGCAGTACTTC
.	TRBV15	TRBJ1-5	.	CATSRDGCPNQPQHF	TGTGCCACCAGCAGAGATGGCTGCCCCAATCAGCCCCAGCATTTT
many	TRBV7-8	TRBJ2-2	TRBD1	CASSPRQGQSTGELFF	TGTGCCAGCAGCCCCCGGCAGGGACAGAGCACCGGGGAGCTGTTTTTT
many	TRBV29-1	TRBJ2-1	TRBD1	CSVDGQGAWGEQFF	TGCAGCGTTGACGGTCAGGGGGCGTGGGGTGAGCAGTTCTTC
.	TRBV20-1	TRBJ2-2	.	CSARCRNTGELFF	TGCAGTGCTAGGTGCCGCAACACCGGCGAGCTGTTTTTT
many	TRBV10-3	TRBJ1-3	.	CAIRAGLSGNTIYF	TGTGCCATCAGGGCTGGACTCTCTGGAAACACCATATATTTT
medium-sized	TRBV6-2/TRBV6-3	TRBJ2-5	.	CASRTAGTHSLETQYF	TGTGCCAGCAGAACGGCCGGGACCCACAGCCTGGAGACCCAGTACTTC
many	TRBV7-6	TRBJ1-2	.	CASSQRGGLDYGYTF	TGTGCTAGCAGCCAGCGTGGGGGATTGGACTATGGCTACACCTTC
many	TRBV7-9	TRBJ1-2	.	CASINLGGPNYGYTF	TGTGCCAGCATCAACCTGGGGGGCCCTAACTATGGCTACACCTTC
few	TRBV24-1	TRBJ2-2	.	CATSDRAGQGGTGELFF	TGTGCCACCAGTGATCGGGCAGGCCAAGGAGGGACCGGGGAGCTGTTTTTT
many	TRBV5-1	TRBJ1-6	TRBD1	CASRPTGGGSPLHF	TGCGCCAGCAGACCGACAGGGGGAGGCTCACCCCTCCACTTT
many	TRBV27	TRBJ2-1	.	CASSFLPIGGNEQFF	TGTGCCAGCAGTTTCCTGCCCATAGGGGGCAATGAGCAGTTCTTC
many	TRBV29-1	TRBJ1-3	.	CSVFGLYSGNTIYF	TGCAGCGTTTTCGGGCTCTACTCTGGAAACACCATATATTTT
.	TRBV7-3	TRBJ2-1	.	CASSPRGPNDQLF	TGTGCCAGCAGCCCAAGGGGCCCCAATGATCAGCTCTTC
many	TRBV7-2	TRBJ2-3	.	CASSPRVPDTQYF	TGTGCCAGCAGCCCACGGGTCCCCGATACGCAGTATTTT
.	TRBV20-1	TRBJ1-4	.	CSARDVGGVEKLFF	TGCAGTGCTAGAGATGTGGGGGGAGTCGAAAAACTGTTTTTT
.	TRBV29-1	TRBJ2-1	.	CSVAGTPPSYNEQFF	TGCAGCGTCGCGGGGACACCACCCTCCTACAACGAGCAGTTCTTC
many	TRBV6-1	TRBJ2-3	TRBD2	CASSVLAGAPDTQYF	TGTGCCAGCAGTGTTCTAGCGGGGGCTCCAGATACGCAGTATTTT
many	TRBV9	TRBJ1-3	.	CASSVEGFSFSGNTIYF	TGTGCCAGCAGCGTTGAGGGTTTCTCATTCTCTGGAAACACCATATATTTT
medium-sized	TRBV2	TRBJ1-6	TRBD1	CASIQGEVSPLHF	TGTGCCAGCATACAGGGGGAAGTTTCACCCCTCCACTTT
medium-sized	TRBV15	TRBJ2-1	TRBD2	CATSRVGGGSREQFF	TGTGCCACCAGCAGAGTAGGCGGGGGTTCGCGAGAGCAGTTCTTC
many	TRBV5-1	TRBJ2-7	.	CASSLALDYEQYF	TGCGCCAGCAGCTTGGCTTTAGACTACGAGCAGTACTTC
many	TRBV11-1	TRBJ2-3	.	CASSLARQQGGEDTQYF	TGTGCCAGCAGCTTAGCCCGACAGCAGGGTGGGGAAGATACGCAGTATTTT
many	TRBV20-1	TRBJ1-1	.	CSARDGFPTEAFF	TGCAGTGCTAGAGATGGGTTCCCCACTGAAGCTTTCTTT
many	TRBV29-1	TRBJ2-1	.	CSVEQGWNEQFF	TGCAGCGTTGAACAGGGCTGGAATGAGCAGTTCTTC
.	TRBV7-2	TRBJ2-5	TRBD2	CASSSSSSGGETQYF	TGTGCCAGCAGCTCCTCCTCTAGCGGGGGGGAGACCCAGTACTTC
many	TRBV11-2	TRBJ2-2	TRBD1	CASSPLDRANTGELFF	TGTGCCAGCAGCCCCCTAGACAGGGCGAACACCGGGGAGCTGTTTTTT
.	TRBV5-1	TRBJ1-1	.	CASSFGGGNTEAFF	TGCGCCAGCAGCTTCGGGGGTGGGAACACTGAAGCTTTCTTT